Below are 13 T cell receptor beta chains sequenced from a single sample in a study of Ad26.COV2.S vaccination and SARS-CoV-2 variants. The table came from immunoSEQ multiplex PCR; TCRdb's copy has only in-frame clones and leaves some out. Among about 400,000 clones listed, 83% were seen once. Treatment defined: 19 received Ad26.COV2.S at low or high dose, single or two shots; 5 received placebo; per-sample allocation not given. Samples came from day 63 after the first vaccine or placebo injection. Material: peripheral blood, obtained in a trial of Ad26.COV2.S vaccine versus placebo. These receptor sequences come from a person aged 18 to 65 who received the Ad26.COV2.S COVID-19 vaccine or a placebo.

There are a few counts of this clone. The chain joins TRBV5-1 to TRBJ2-2; D possibly uses TRBD1 or TRBD2 (5 bases each). The CDR3 has 16 amino acids. The V gene's germline CDR1 is SGHRS and CDR2 YFSETQ. The V and J ends lost 2 bases and 1 base respectively, with 12 bases between them. The CDR3, as DNA: TGCGCCAGCAGCTTAATAGGGACGGTGAACACCGGGGAGCTGTTTTTT. Protein product: CASSLIGTVNTGELFF.

The chain recombines TRBV5-1 with TRBJ1-1; no firm D call. The CDR3 has 13 amino acids. Germline CDR1 SGHRS, CDR2 YFSETQ. With 7 bases removed from V and 7 bases from J, the gap between germline ends came to 17 bases. DNA of the CDR3: TGCGCCAGCCGGCAGCTTACCGGTAGTGAAGCTTTCTTT. Translated, it gives CASRQLTGSEAFF.

The gene calls are TRBV2 and TRBJ2-2, with 8 bases matching TRBD2. The CDR3 consists of 14 residues. J was trimmed by 5 bases and V by 7 bases; bases with no gene match: 6. CDR1 and CDR2 (germline): SNHLY, FYNNEI. The CDR3 DNA reads as TGTGCCAGCACAGGACTAGCCTTAACCGGGGAGCTGTTTTTT. This codes for CASTGLALTGELFF. Using reference TRBV2 and TRBJ2-2 for the parts outside the CDR3, the full variable domain is EPEVTQTPSHQVTQMGQEVILRCVPISNHLYFYWYRQILGQKVEFLVSFYNNEISEKSEIFDDQFSVERPDGSNFTLKIRSTKLEDSAMYFCASTGLALTGELFFGEGSRLTVL.

The CDR3 DNA reads as TGTGCCAGCAGTTACGTTATTGAGCAGTTCTTC. Amino acid sequence: CASSYVIEQFF. The rearrangement links TRBV2 to TRBJ2-1; no definite D call. The germline V gene has CDR1 SNHLY and CDR2 FYNNEI. The CDR3 has 11 amino acids. Trimming stripped 5 bases from V and 9 bases from J, with 8 bases between.

V is TRBV2 and J is TRBJ1-4; the match to TRBD1 covers 9 bases. The CDR3 runs 15 residues. Unmatched junction bases numbered 9, after V lost 7 bases and J lost 6 bases. Germline CDR1 reads SNHLY; CDR2 reads FYNNEI. The CDR3 region has the DNA TGTGCCAGCACCGGAAGGTGGGACAGGGATGAAAAACTGTTTTTT. Its protein is CASTGRWDRDEKLFF.

The chain has TRBV5-1 and TRBJ2-7, with 7 positions matching TRBD1. The CDR3 totals 14 residues. The junction had 5 bases not matched to a gene; V was cut back by 3 bases and J by 2 bases. The germline CDR1 and CDR2 sequences are SGHRS and YFSETQ. CDR3 sequence: CASSSQGETYEQYF. CDR3 bases: TGCGCCAGCAGCTCGCAGGGGGAGACCTACGAGCAGTACTTC.

V is TRBV18 and J is TRBJ2-1; 11 nucleotides line up with TRBD2. The CDR3 consists of 17 residues. CDR1 KGHSH and CDR2 LQKENI come from the germline V gene. V dropped 0 bases and J dropped 8; count of bases not matched to a gene: 9. CDR3 sequence (DNA): TGTGCCAGCTCACCACCGGCTAGCGGGAGGTTTGGGGATGAGCAGTTCTTC. This sequence encodes CASSPPASGRFGDEQFF.

This chain connects TRBV11-2 to TRBJ1-3; D possibly corresponds to TRBD1 (5 bases). The V gene's germline CDR1 is SGHAT and CDR2 FQNNGV. The CDR3 runs 17 residues. Between the trimmed V and J ends, which lost 4 bases and 0 bases, there was a span of 16 bases. Here the CDR3 DNA reads TGTGCCAGCAGCTGGGATTCGTGGGGCGACTCTGGAAACACCATATATTTT. The encoded protein is CASSWDSWGDSGNTIYF.

This sequence joins TRBV24-1 and TRBJ1-5, with no clear D. Per germline, CDR1 KGHDR and CDR2 SFDVKD. The CDR3 loop spans 14 amino acids. The V end was cut by 1 base, the J end by 3 bases, with 6 bases between. CDR3 region: CATSDFPANQPQHF. CDR3 bases: TGTGCCACCAGTGATTTTCCAGCCAATCAGCCCCAGCATTTT.

In its sample, this clone was seen a few times. The chain employs TRBV5-4 and TRBJ2-7; D ambiguous. The germline CDR1 and CDR2 sequences are SGHNT and YYREEE (reference sequence). The length of the CDR3 is 11 residues. The ends were cut back, 4 bases at V and 1 base at J, with 3 bases in the middle. Here the CDR3 reads CASSNSYEQYF. The DNA for the CDR3 is TGTGCCAGCAGCAATTCCTACGAGCAGTACTTC.

This rearrangement joins TRBV7-3 to TRBJ2-7; a weak D match, TRBD2 (7 bases). Trimming stripped 3 bases from V and 6 bases from J, with 12 bases between. Germline CDR1 SGHTA, CDR2 FQGTGA. The CDR3 loop spans 13 amino acids. CDR3 in amino acids: CASSFQGGAEQYF. CDR3 DNA sequence: TGTGCCAGCAGCTTCCAAGGGGGGGCCGAGCAGTACTTC.

The genes are TRBV4-2 and TRBJ2-5; D might be TRBD1 or TRBD2, each matching 7 bases. The length of the CDR3 is 14 residues. Germline V gene lookup returns CDR1 LGHNA and CDR2 YNFKEQ. Trimming stripped 1 base from V and 7 bases from J, with 13 bases between. CDR3 nucleotide sequence: TGTGCCAGCAGCCAAGGGCTCAGGGGGGGGACCCAGTACTTC. It encodes CASSQGLRGGTQYF.

The chain carries TRBV6-5 and TRBJ2-7, with 10 nucleotides matching TRBD1. V trimming: 2 bases; J trimming: 2 bases; junction bases outside the gene matches: 3. Germline assignment: CDR1 MNHEY and CDR2 SVGAGI. The CDR3 extends over 15 amino acids. The CDR3 sequence is CASSYGGTGAYEQYF. Here the CDR3 DNA reads TGTGCCAGCAGTTACGGGGGGACAGGGGCCTACGAGCAGTACTTC.